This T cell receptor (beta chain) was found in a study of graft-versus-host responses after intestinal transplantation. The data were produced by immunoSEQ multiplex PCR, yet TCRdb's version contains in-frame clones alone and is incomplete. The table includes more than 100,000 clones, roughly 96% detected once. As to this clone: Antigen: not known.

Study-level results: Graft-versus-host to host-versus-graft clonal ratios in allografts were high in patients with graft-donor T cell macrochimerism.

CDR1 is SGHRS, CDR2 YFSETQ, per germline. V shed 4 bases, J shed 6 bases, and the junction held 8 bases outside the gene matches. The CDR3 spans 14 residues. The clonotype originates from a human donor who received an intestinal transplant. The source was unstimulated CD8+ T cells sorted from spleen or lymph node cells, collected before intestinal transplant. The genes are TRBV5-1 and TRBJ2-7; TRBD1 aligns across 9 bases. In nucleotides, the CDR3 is TGCGCCAGCAGCGCCGGGACAGGGCCCTTCGAGCAGTACTTC. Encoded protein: CASSAGTGPFEQYF.